A selection of T cell receptor beta chains follows, all from one sample in a study of vaccination and CD4 T cells after COVID-19. One entry per CDR3 protein results from TCRdb running MiXCR on the PCR reads. The sample shows 5,500 to 9,000 distinct CDR3 sequences, roughly 34% of them seen only once. These TCRs' antigens remain unknown. The sequenced sample was CD4+ T cells from blood, cultured in vitro. These receptor sequences come from a human donor in good health. CDR3s leave out the opening cysteine and the closing phenylalanine or tryptophan.

CDR3: ASSYQGDMNTEAF; V: TRBV5-1; J: TRBJ1-1
CDR3: ASRDRETQY; V: TRBV6-1; J: TRBJ2-5
CDR3: ASSRPDRHNEQF; V: TRBV7-9; J: TRBJ2-1
CDR3: SASDPSAGFQETQY; V: TRBV20-1; J: TRBJ2-5
CDR3: ASSRGRERYNEQF; V: TRBV7-9; J: TRBJ2-1
CDR3: SALDRGPNQPQH; V: TRBV20-1; J: TRBJ1-5
CDR3: ASSLGRTNNEQF; V: TRBV2; J: TRBJ2-1
CDR3: ALQLRGTEQF; V: TRBV2; J: TRBJ2-1
CDR3: ASSLGTGNSYGYT; V: TRBV5-1; J: TRBJ1-2
CDR3: ASSLGPGSQETQY; V: TRBV5-4; J: TRBJ2-5
CDR3: ASSLDPVPYEQY; V: TRBV5-1; J: TRBJ2-7
CDR3: ASSLSRADYGYT; V: TRBV5-1; J: TRBJ1-2
CDR3: ASSRSIFMNTEAF; V: TRBV6-1; J: TRBJ1-1
CDR3: ASSSRGDGANVLT; V: TRBV6-5; J: TRBJ2-6
CDR3: ASSPAPSDGYT; V: TRBV5-4; J: TRBJ1-2
CDR3: ASSVQINNQPQH; V: TRBV2; J: TRBJ1-5
CDR3: ASSSRTGYSNQPQH; V: TRBV2; J: TRBJ1-5
CDR3: ASSLDSYYGYT; V: TRBV5-6; J: TRBJ1-2
CDR3: ASSLGGASNQPQH; V: TRBV7-2; J: TRBJ1-5
CDR3: ASYLNTEAF; V: TRBV6-1; J: TRBJ1-1
CDR3: SARPLAISEQF; V: TRBV20-1; J: TRBJ2-1
CDR3: ASSHGANYGYT; V: TRBV11-2; J: TRBJ1-2
CDR3: ASRGGGGLIENTEAF; V: TRBV14; J: TRBJ1-1
CDR3: ASSSGPTPQF; V: TRBV7-3; J: TRBJ2-1
CDR3: AIRGIGQPEAF; V: TRBV19; J: TRBJ1-1
CDR3: ASSNGETYNEQF; V: TRBV4-2; J: TRBJ2-1
CDR3: ASSLQISNSPLH; V: TRBV2; J: TRBJ1-6
CDR3: ASSPVLWSGYT; V: TRBV6-1; J: TRBJ1-2
CDR3: ASSLAHRGDGYT; V: TRBV28; J: TRBJ1-2
CDR3: SASKGTDTEAF; V: TRBV20-1; J: TRBJ1-1
CDR3: ASSDGDTGELF; V: TRBV6-4; J: TRBJ2-2
CDR3: ASSSTGGVSTDTQY; V: TRBV9; J: TRBJ2-3
CDR3: ASSDGSTYEQY; V: TRBV6-1; J: TRBJ2-7
CDR3: SASGWTGQGEKLF; V: TRBV20-1; J: TRBJ1-4
CDR3: ASSPRPTGQPQH; V: TRBV6-1; J: TRBJ1-5
CDR3: SVWGEVTQY; V: TRBV29-1; J: TRBJ2-5
CDR3: ASSEESTGFTEAF; V: TRBV2; J: TRBJ1-1
CDR3: ASSLESTSGTYNEQF; V: TRBV7-6; J: TRBJ2-1
CDR3: ASSGGGQAALQPQH; V: TRBV6-1; J: TRBJ1-5
CDR3: ASRRGPTGELF; V: TRBV10-2; J: TRBJ2-2
CDR3: ASSLAGGGQPQH; V: TRBV7-2; J: TRBJ1-5
CDR3: ASSDSARSSYNEQF; V: TRBV6-4; J: TRBJ2-1
CDR3: ASTTGLTSSYEQY; V: TRBV6-1; J: TRBJ2-7
CDR3: AISESNNQETQY; V: TRBV10-3; J: TRBJ2-5
CDR3: ASRPTGVIGRYT; V: TRBV27; J: TRBJ1-2
CDR3: ASSPPVRGFYTEAF; V: TRBV18; J: TRBJ1-1
CDR3: ASSPRTAPGAF; V: TRBV27; J: TRBJ1-1
CDR3: SGRHEETEAF; V: TRBV29-1; J: TRBJ1-1
CDR3: ASSERDGHNEQF; V: TRBV6-4; J: TRBJ2-1
CDR3: ASSYLSLGTGSPLH; V: TRBV6-5; J: TRBJ1-6
CDR3: ASSGNGGQSYEQY; V: TRBV21-1; J: TRBJ2-7
CDR3: SARPVDSSNQPQH; V: TRBV20-1; J: TRBJ1-5
CDR3: AWSSLKYALAGGNEQF; V: TRBV30; J: TRBJ2-1
CDR3: ATYRPRGTEAF; V: TRBV24-1; J: TRBJ1-1
CDR3: AWTSAYEQY; V: TRBV30; J: TRBJ2-7